The entry below describes one T cell receptor beta chain. Sequencing used immunoSEQ multiplex PCR; TCRdb keeps in-frame clones, though not all of them. The table has 200,000 to 300,000 clones, just under 85% seen once. The record originates from a study of blood T cell repertoires in COVID-19. At the level of the study: PBMCs, B-cell-depleted T cells, or T cells were the source of the cDNA or gDNA that made up the material.

Germline V gene sequence: CDR1 SEHNR, CDR2 FQNEAQ (reference sequence). The CDR3 loop spans 13 amino acids. With 5 bases removed from V and 3 bases from J, the gap between germline ends came to 11 bases. The rearrangement joins TRBV7-9 to TRBJ2-7, with D unclear. The sequence was collected from an elderly woman with acute or convalescent COVID-19. The source material was peripheral blood. As DNA, the CDR3 is TGTGCCAGCAGCCCACCGAGCAACTACGAGCAGTACTTC. This encodes CASSPPSNYEQYF.